This entry describes one T cell receptor (beta chain). The antigen remains unidentified. This specimen belongs to a study of cytomegalovirus exposure and HLA in healthy donors. The study's findings and limits: Most TCR sequences were uncommon, yet certain public TCRs appeared in many donors. Accurate predictions that matched the HLA-A and HLA-B alleles of most subjects were reportedly made from TCR beta sequences. An analysis was carried out later, and it reportedly showed fewer N-insertions in an Asian-associated ancestry cluster than the roughly 700-donor mean. Sequencing probably produced one cluster of sequence variants that were highly shared.

Vbeta (60) and Jbeta (13) primers were used in the PCR. TCRdb's table, derived via immunoSEQ multiplex PCR, lists solely in-frame clones and lacks some. The repertoire consists of about 77,000 clones, with around 78% occurring once and the leading ten covering 3.4%. The germline gives CDR1 SGHVS, CDR2 FNYEAQ. The CDR3 spans 13 residues. The V end was cut by 2 bases, the J end by 4 bases, with 7 bases between. The gene calls are TRBV7-6 and TRBJ2-3; no reliable D call. Source material: PBMCs. This clonotype originated in a man in his forties in good health and CMV-seronegative. CDR3 amino acids: CASSLLGADTQYF. As DNA, the CDR3 is TGTGCCAGCAGCTTATTAGGAGCAGATACGCAGTATTTT.